This T cell receptor (beta chain) is from a study of T-cell memory formation after mild COVID-19. Constant-segment primers were used for 5'RACE, and the resulting TCR alpha and TCR beta cDNA libraries carried sample barcodes and UMIs. TCRdb fed the 5' RACE reads into MiXCR, producing one record per CDR3 protein. Among hundreds of thousands of distinct CDR3 sequences listed, over 15% were seen once. Germline V CDR1 and CDR2: SGHVS, FNYEAQ. This CDR3 has 21 residues. Germline trimming cut 2 bases from V and 3 bases from J; bases unmatched to any gene: 21. This clonotype was seen more than once but under ten times.

The TCR sequence derives from an adult woman who had mild COVID-19 (a few samples of this study predate the infection). Cell type and time point are not known. Sequencing was done on a sample of PBMCs or a T cell subset sorted from them (not recorded which). The gene calls are TRBV7-6 and TRBJ2-5; 10 bases match TRBD1. The CDR3 here is CASSLNPPVSRDRGSKETQYF. The CDR3 DNA follows: TGTGCCAGCAGCTTAAACCCCCCTGTATCCCGGGACAGGGGTTCGAAAGAGACCCAGTACTTC.